This T cell receptor (beta chain) was found in a study of blood T cell repertoires in COVID-19. Trimming cost V 6 bases and J 8 bases, with 23 bases left between them. Looked up from germline, CDR1 is SGDLS and CDR2 is YYNGEE. The CDR3 totals 15 residues. TCRdb keeps only in-frame clones here, not all; method: immunoSEQ multiplex PCR. The data show about 150,000 clones, with approximately 85% seen just once and less than 10% held by the top ten. Sequenced input: peripheral blood. V gene TRBV9 combines with J gene TRBJ1-2; perhaps TRBD1 as D (6 bases). The TCR sequence derives from an older woman with COVID-19, enrolled during active disease. CDR3 loop: CASKPGSQGSGGYTF. The DNA for the CDR3 is TGTGCCAGCAAACCGGGTAGTCAGGGGTCGGGAGGCTACACCTTC.